This is a list of T cell receptor beta chains from one sample in a study of blood T cell repertoires in COVID-19. Using immunoSEQ multiplex PCR, the repertoire was profiled, and TCRdb retains in-frame clones only, with some absent. The table shows approximately 98,000 clones, with just over 70% occurring only once. Sequenced sample: peripheral blood. Receptors were obtained from a woman aged 40 to 50 with acute or convalescent COVID-19. The conserved cysteine and the conserved F or W are not part of the CDR3 here. The order of the fields is CDR3 protein, CDR3 length, V gene, J gene, clone size. Clone size is shown for a subset of rows, as once, few, many or a class of expanded clone.

cdr3_aa: ASRAGSYGGPNYNEQF
cdr3_length: 16
v_call: TRBV3-1/TRBV3-2
j_call: TRBJ2-1
clone_size: NA

cdr3_aa: ASSLGRGTGELF
cdr3_length: 12
v_call: TRBV28
j_call: TRBJ2-2
clone_size: many

cdr3_aa: ASSKGAGGNTEAF
cdr3_length: 13
v_call: TRBV7-3
j_call: TRBJ1-1
clone_size: NA

cdr3_aa: ASSEPGRPDTQY
cdr3_length: 12
v_call: TRBV2
j_call: TRBJ2-3
clone_size: NA

cdr3_aa: SAGGGYEQY
cdr3_length: 9
v_call: TRBV20-1
j_call: TRBJ2-7
clone_size: NA

cdr3_aa: ASSNGVFGQPQH
cdr3_length: 12
v_call: TRBV6-6
j_call: TRBJ1-5
clone_size: NA

cdr3_aa: ASRGGFYEQY
cdr3_length: 10
v_call: TRBV11-2
j_call: TRBJ2-7
clone_size: NA

cdr3_aa: ASSLERGGLLNIQY
cdr3_length: 14
v_call: TRBV7-2
j_call: TRBJ2-4
clone_size: once

cdr3_aa: ATSEPRTGTGEQY
cdr3_length: 13
v_call: TRBV24-1
j_call: TRBJ2-7
clone_size: NA

cdr3_aa: ASSTMTGGREQY
cdr3_length: 12
v_call: TRBV5-1
j_call: TRBJ2-7
clone_size: NA

cdr3_aa: ASMGQQNSPLH
cdr3_length: 11
v_call: TRBV28
j_call: TRBJ1-6
clone_size: NA

cdr3_aa: ASKAVNTEAF
cdr3_length: 10
v_call: TRBV2
j_call: TRBJ1-1
clone_size: NA

cdr3_aa: ASSSSVEQF
cdr3_length: 9
v_call: TRBV12-3/TRBV12-4
j_call: TRBJ2-1
clone_size: few

cdr3_aa: ASSPQRWVPYGYT
cdr3_length: 13
v_call: TRBV4-3
j_call: TRBJ1-2
clone_size: NA

cdr3_aa: ASSSKISGSRTQY
cdr3_length: 13
v_call: TRBV5-6
j_call: TRBJ2-5
clone_size: once

cdr3_aa: ASSYEVSYEQY
cdr3_length: 11
v_call: TRBV6-6
j_call: TRBJ2-7
clone_size: NA

cdr3_aa: ASRGQGPYNEQF
cdr3_length: 12
v_call: TRBV19
j_call: TRBJ2-1
clone_size: NA

cdr3_aa: ASSTGQPTGELF
cdr3_length: 12
v_call: TRBV5-1
j_call: TRBJ2-2
clone_size: NA

cdr3_aa: ASYRTLRSPLH
cdr3_length: 11
v_call: TRBV2
j_call: TRBJ1-6
clone_size: few

cdr3_aa: ASSRDRGGEQY
cdr3_length: 11
v_call: TRBV7-3
j_call: TRBJ2-7
clone_size: NA

cdr3_aa: ASSIGQGVNNSPLH
cdr3_length: 14
v_call: TRBV5-4
j_call: TRBJ1-6
clone_size: NA

cdr3_aa: ASSQSQGPYEQY
cdr3_length: 12
v_call: TRBV4-3
j_call: TRBJ2-7
clone_size: NA

cdr3_aa: ASSLGRAGGGNTEAF
cdr3_length: 15
v_call: TRBV27
j_call: TRBJ1-1
clone_size: once

cdr3_aa: AWSALGPQETQY
cdr3_length: 12
v_call: TRBV30
j_call: TRBJ2-5
clone_size: NA